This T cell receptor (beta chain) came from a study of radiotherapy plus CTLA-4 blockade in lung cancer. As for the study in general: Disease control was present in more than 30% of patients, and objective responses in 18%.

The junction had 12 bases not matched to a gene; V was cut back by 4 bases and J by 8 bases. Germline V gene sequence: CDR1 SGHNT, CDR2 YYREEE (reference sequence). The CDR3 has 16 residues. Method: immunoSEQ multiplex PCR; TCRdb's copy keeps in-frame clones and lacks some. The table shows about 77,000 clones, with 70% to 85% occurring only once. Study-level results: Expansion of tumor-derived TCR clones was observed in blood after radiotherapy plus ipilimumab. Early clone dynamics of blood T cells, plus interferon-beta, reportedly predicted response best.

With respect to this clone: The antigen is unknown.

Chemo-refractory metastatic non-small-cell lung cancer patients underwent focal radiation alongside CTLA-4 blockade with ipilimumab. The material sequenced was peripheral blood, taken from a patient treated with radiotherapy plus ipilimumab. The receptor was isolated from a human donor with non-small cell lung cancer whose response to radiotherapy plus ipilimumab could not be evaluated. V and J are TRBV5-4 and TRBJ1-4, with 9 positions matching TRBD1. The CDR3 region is CASSPLYRGQGEKLFF. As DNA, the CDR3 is TGTGCCAGCAGCCCCCTTTACAGGGGGCAGGGAGAAAAACTGTTTTTT.